This T cell receptor (beta chain) was captured in a study of cytomegalovirus exposure and HLA in healthy donors. Regarding this clone: Its antigen remains unidentified.

Primers: 60 Vbeta forward and 13 Jbeta reverse. Original processing notes: An analysis that came later counted roughly 87 million unique TCR beta chains, roughly 11 million shared. Libraries were prepared by immunoSEQ multiplex PCR; TCRdb keeps only in-frame clonotypes and omits some of them. The DNA gave D and trimming, while V, J and clone size come from that table. Its table records roughly 50,000 clones. V was shortened by 6 bases and J by 0 bases, with 11 bases between the two germline ends. The germline CDR1 and CDR2 sequences are MGHRA and YSYEKL. The CDR3 consists of 15 residues. Findings and limits, study-wide: Later analysis identified around 15,000 TCR beta sequences associated with HLA alleles, using a false discovery rate threshold of 0.05.

The origin of this receptor is a woman between 40 and 50 years old in good health and CMV-seronegative. The J gene is TRBJ1-4, the V gene TRBV4-1, with D unclear. The sequenced sample was PBMCs. The CDR3 loop is CASSRYESTNEKLFF. The CDR3 nucleotides read TGCGCCAGCAGTCGCTACGAGTCAACTAATGAAAAACTGTTTTTT.